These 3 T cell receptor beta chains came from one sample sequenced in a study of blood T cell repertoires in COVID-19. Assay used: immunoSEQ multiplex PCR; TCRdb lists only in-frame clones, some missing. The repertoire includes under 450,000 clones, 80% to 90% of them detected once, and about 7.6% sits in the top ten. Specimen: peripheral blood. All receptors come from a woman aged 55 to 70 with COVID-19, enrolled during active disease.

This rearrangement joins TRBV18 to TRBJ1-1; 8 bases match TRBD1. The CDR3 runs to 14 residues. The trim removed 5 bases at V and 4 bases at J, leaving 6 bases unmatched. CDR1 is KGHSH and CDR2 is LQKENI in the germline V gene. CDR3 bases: TGTGCCAGCTCATACCGACAGGGGAGCACTGAAGCTTTCTTT. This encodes CASSYRQGSTEAFF. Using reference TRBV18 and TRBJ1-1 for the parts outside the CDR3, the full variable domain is NAGVMQNPRHLVRRRGQEARLRCSPMKGHSHVYWYRQLPEEGLKFMVYLQKENIIDESGMPKERFSAEFPKEGPSILRIQQVVRGDSAAYFCASSYRQGSTEAFFGQGTRLTVV.

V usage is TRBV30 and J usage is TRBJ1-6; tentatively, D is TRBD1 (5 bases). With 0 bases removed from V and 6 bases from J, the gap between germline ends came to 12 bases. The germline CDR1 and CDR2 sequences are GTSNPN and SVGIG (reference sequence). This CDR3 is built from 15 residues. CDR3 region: CAWSVGPSINSPLHF. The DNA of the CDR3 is TGTGCCTGGAGTGTGGGGCCAAGTATTAATTCACCCCTCCACTTT.

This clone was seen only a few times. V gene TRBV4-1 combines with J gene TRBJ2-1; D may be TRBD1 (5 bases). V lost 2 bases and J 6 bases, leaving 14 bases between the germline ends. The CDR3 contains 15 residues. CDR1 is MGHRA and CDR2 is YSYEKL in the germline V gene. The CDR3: CASSQLGLLGNEQFF. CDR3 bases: TGCGCCAGCAGCCAACTGGGGCTACTCGGCAATGAGCAGTTCTTC.